What follows are 20 T cell receptor beta chains derived from one specimen sequenced in a study of cytomegalovirus exposure and HLA in healthy donors. PCR amplification relied on 60 Vbeta primers (plus 13 Jbeta primers). Profiled with immunoSEQ multiplex PCR; TCRdb holds only in-frame clones, not every one. This table has 150,000 or so clones, under 85% appearing once. Sequenced material: PBMCs. The receptor set was obtained from a woman in her 30s in good health and CMV-seronegative.

The chain employs TRBV7-2 and TRBJ2-7; D is possibly TRBD2 (6 bases). CDR1 SGHTA and CDR2 FQGNSA come from the germline V gene. Trimming removed 5 bases from V and 3 bases from J, with 20 bases in between. The CDR3 is made up of 16 amino acids. CDR3: CASSPAAAGLGYEQYF. DNA for the CDR3: TGTGCCAGCAGCCCAGCAGCGGCGGGACTCGGCTACGAGCAGTACTTC. The complete variable domain, with remaining parts taken from reference TRBV7-2 and TRBJ2-7, reads GAGVSQSPSNKVTEKGKDVELRCDPISGHTALYWYRQSLGQGLEFLIYFQGNSAPDKSGLPSDRFSAERTGGSVSTLTIQRTQQEDSAVYLCASSPAAAGLGYEQYFGPGTRLTVT.

This clone has ten or more counts. V and J are TRBV7-9 and TRBJ1-4; 7 positions match TRBD1. This CDR3 spans 15 amino acids. Per germline, CDR1 SEHNR and CDR2 FQNEAQ (reference sequence). The J segment lost 3 bases and the V segment lost 6 bases, leaving 7 bases of the junction unmatched. In nucleotides, the CDR3 is TGTGCCAGCAGGAGAGGGGGCAGGGCTAATGAAAAACTGTTTTTT. This translates into CASRRGGRANEKLFF.

Concerning this clone: The same CDR3 is also encoded by other DNA sequences in this sample. The chain has TRBV29-1 and TRBJ1-3; D not certain. The CDR3 covers 11 residues. Germline V CDR1 and CDR2: SQVTM, ANQGSEA. With 4 bases removed from V and 4 bases from J, the gap between germline ends came to 5 bases. CDR3 coding DNA: TGCAGCGTTGCCGCGGGAAACACCATATATTTT. It codes for CSVAAGNTIYF.

The rearrangement uses TRBV5-6 and TRBJ1-2; D uncertain. Germline V CDR1 and CDR2: SGHDT, YYEEEE. The CDR3 extends over 14 amino acids. The V gene lost 7 bases and the J gene lost 4 bases, with 17 bases spanning the gap. The CDR3: CASLTDAVGYGYTF. In nucleotides, the CDR3 is TGTGCCAGCCTCACCGACGCGGTGGGCTATGGCTACACCTTC.

The chain employs TRBV2 and TRBJ1-2; 7 bases fit TRBD1. The germline V gene encodes CDR1 SNHLY and CDR2 FYNNEI. This CDR3 region has 14 residues. With 5 bases clipped from V and 0 bases from J, the junction kept 3 bases outside the gene matches. CDR3 residues: CASSTGQTNYGYTF. The CDR3 bases are TGTGCCAGCAGTACGGGACAGACTAACTATGGCTACACCTTC.

This clone was counted once. The chain has TRBV4-2 and TRBJ2-3, with D possibly being TRBD2 (6 bases). V lost 1 base, J lost 2 bases, and 13 bases lay in between. The length of the CDR3 is 16 residues. The germline CDR1 and CDR2 sequences are LGHNA and YNFKEQ. The CDR3 DNA follows: TGTGCCAGCAGCCAAGCTGCGGGGACCCACACAGATACGCAGTATTTT. Translating it yields CASSQAAGTHTDTQYF.

The chain is built from TRBV7-6 and TRBJ1-1; D ambiguous. Per germline, CDR1 SGHVS and CDR2 FNYEAQ. V was trimmed by 5 bases and J by 6 bases, leaving 13 bases between them. The CDR3 extends over 13 amino acids. CDR3 DNA sequence: TGTGCCAGCAGCGCATTAAACTACGCTGAAGCTTTCTTT. Translation gives CASSALNYAEAFF.

The sample holds a few counts of this clone. This rearrangement joins TRBV5-5 to TRBJ2-7; 9 bases line up with TRBD2. The CDR3 contains 15 residues. The junction had 12 bases not matched to a gene; V was cut back by 4 bases and J by 7 bases. The germline gives CDR1 SGHKS, CDR2 YYEKEE (reference sequence). The CDR3 nucleotides are TGTGCCAGCAGCACCGGGACTAGCTTAGGTCGGGAGCAGTACTTC. This translates into CASSTGTSLGREQYF.

The chain joins TRBV30 to TRBJ1-2, with D tentatively TRBD1 (6 bases). Per the germline V gene, CDR1 is GTSNPN and CDR2 is SVGIG (reference sequence). This CDR3 contains 12 residues. V lost 7 bases and J lost 4, with 13 bases in between. CDR3 amino acids: CALGRGSYGYTF. CDR3 nucleotide sequence: TGTGCCTTGGGCAGGGGCAGCTATGGCTACACCTTC.

The V gene is TRBV7-9, the J gene TRBJ2-7; the match to TRBD1 covers 10 bases. Germline-derived CDR1 and CDR2 are SEHNR and FQNEAQ (reference sequence). There are 14 residues in the CDR3. The V gene end was trimmed by 5 bases and the J gene end by 5 bases; junction bases not matched to a gene: 6. In DNA form, the CDR3 reads TGTGCCAGCAGCACGGGACAGGGGATCGACGAGCAGTACTTC. Protein product: CASSTGQGIDEQYF.

V and J are TRBV4-1 and TRBJ2-1; 7 positions agree with TRBD2. V was pared by 4 bases and J by 4 bases, with 10 bases of the junction left unmatched. Germline CDR1 is MGHRA and CDR2 is YSYEKL. This CDR3 is 16 amino acids long. The CDR3 protein is CASSLPLGGSYNEQFF. CDR3 sequence (DNA): TGCGCCAGCAGCCTCCCCTTGGGGGGGTCTTACAATGAGCAGTTCTTC.

The chain uses TRBV19 and TRBJ2-5; a weak D match, TRBD1 (5 bases). The ends were cut back, 3 bases at V and 5 bases at J, with 10 bases in the middle. The CDR3 runs to 13 residues. Per germline, CDR1 LNHDA and CDR2 SQIVND (reference sequence). This CDR3 is CASSMLGVETQYF. In DNA form, the CDR3 reads TGTGCCAGTAGTATGTTAGGGGTGGAGACCCAGTACTTC.

The rearrangement joins TRBV2 to TRBJ1-1; 7 bases fit TRBD1. The junction had 11 bases not matched to a gene; V was cut back by 4 bases and J by 0 bases. The germline V gene encodes CDR1 SNHLY and CDR2 FYNNEI. This CDR3 comprises 17 residues. CDR3 nucleotide sequence: TGTGCCAGCAGTGGAGATTCGACAGGGCAAATGAACACTGAAGCTTTCTTT. This translates into CASSGDSTGQMNTEAFF.

This clone was counted only a few times. V usage is TRBV18 and J usage is TRBJ1-2; D is uncertain. Germline CDR1 and CDR2: KGHSH and LQKENI. Trimming shortened V by 4 bases and J by 2 bases, and 11 bases separated the two germline ends. The CDR3 sequence is 14 residues long. CDR3 bases: TGTGCCAGCTCACTAAACCGGGAAAACTATGGCTACACCTTC. Translating gives CASSLNRENYGYTF.

CDR3 nucleotides: TGTGCCAGCAGGTCCGACAGGGTGGTAGGGACCCAGTACTTC. Protein sequence: CASRSDRVVGTQYF. J is TRBJ2-5 and V is TRBV28; TRBD1 matches 7 bases. The CDR3 consists of 14 residues. Germline values: CDR1 MDHEN, CDR2 SYDVKM. J gave up 7 bases and V 6 bases, and 11 bases lay outside the gene matches.

The chain combines TRBV9 with TRBJ2-7; TRBD2 is a possible D gene (6 bases). CDR1 is SGDLS, CDR2 YYNGEE, per germline. The CDR3 runs 15 residues. V was shortened by 0 bases and J by 4 bases, with 14 bases between the two germline ends. The CDR3 is CASSVGSGKGYEQYF. The CDR3, as DNA: TGTGCCAGCAGCGTAGGTAGCGGAAAGGGATACGAGCAGTACTTC.

The V call is TRBV28, the J call TRBJ2-3; 9 bases line up with TRBD2. The CDR3 has 16 amino acids. The J segment lost 2 bases and the V segment lost 4 bases, leaving 7 bases of the junction unmatched. Germline V gives CDR1 MDHEN, CDR2 SYDVKM. The CDR3 loop reads CASSSLAGGFTDTQYF. CDR3 in DNA: TGTGCCAGCAGTTCCCTGGCGGGAGGGTTCACAGATACGCAGTATTTT.

V gene TRBV6-1 combines with J gene TRBJ2-1; 9 bases are shared with TRBD2. The CDR3 runs to 15 residues. CDR1 and CDR2 (germline): MNHNS, SASEGT. Germline trimming cut 6 bases from V and 0 bases from J; bases unmatched to any gene: 3. The CDR3 coding sequence is TGTGCCAGCAGGGTTAGCGGGAGCTCCTACAATGAGCAGTTCTTC. Translated, it gives CASRVSGSSYNEQFF.

CDR3 protein: CASSFVTGDEKLFF. CDR3 bases: TGTGCCAGCAGCTTCGTGACAGGGGATGAAAAACTGTTTTTT. J is TRBJ1-4 and V is TRBV11-2, with 8 bases matching TRBD1. CDR3 length equals 14 residues. Germline CDR1 is SGHAT and CDR2 is FQNNGV. Trimming took 3 bases from V and 6 from J; bases not matched to a gene: 3.

This chain joins TRBV7-3 and TRBJ2-7; 7 bases fit TRBD1. Germline V CDR1 and CDR2: SGHTA, FQGTGA. The length of the CDR3 is 13 residues. V was pared by 6 bases and J by 3 bases, with 5 bases of the junction left unmatched. This CDR3 reads CASRTRQGYEQYF. In DNA, the CDR3 is TGTGCCAGCAGGACACGACAGGGCTACGAGCAGTACTTC.